This T cell receptor beta chain was observed in a study of T cells in Graves' hyperthyroidism and ophthalmopathy. Findings and limits, study-wide: Ophthalmopathy, as predicted by the model, came a median about six months after the prediction. A 13 V-J model separated ophthalmopathy from stable hyperthyroidism.

TCR beta CDR3 sequences were amplified from RNA transcripts. Using the HTBI primer set, a first-round RT-PCR was run on the TCR CDR3. From the multiplex PCR reads, TCRdb called clonotypes with MiXCR, one entry per CDR3 protein. The data show 550,000 to 700,000 distinct CDR3 sequences, with about 43% seen just once and around 17% held by the top ten. CDR1 and CDR2 (germline): LNHDA, SQIVND (reference sequence). V was pared by 5 bases and J by 3 bases, with 13 bases between. This CDR3 spans 14 amino acids. Uncontrolled infections, other autoimmune diseases, pregnancy or lactation led to exclusion of patients. Diagnoses rested on clinical symptoms, serum thyroxine and TRAb, thyroid ultrasound and orbital computed tomography. This clonotype was observed at least ten times. The antigen is unknown.

The source is an adult woman with Graves' disease, either hyperthyroidism or ophthalmopathy (not recorded which). V is TRBV19 and J is TRBJ1-1; possible D gene TRBD1, 6 bases. The sequencing input was peripheral blood or thyroid tissue (not recorded which). This chain's CDR3 is CASSVTGGDTEAFF. The CDR3 DNA reads TGTGCCAGTAGTGTGACAGGAGGGGACACTGAAGCTTTCTTT.